This T cell receptor (beta chain) is from a study of graft-versus-host responses after intestinal transplantation. The CDR3 extends over 14 amino acids. CDR1 SGHDT and CDR2 YYEEEE come from the germline V gene. Deletions cut 4 bases from V and 0 bases from J, with 11 bases between. Clones were read by immunoSEQ multiplex PCR, and TCRdb kept only the in-frame ones, dropping some. The sample lists roughly 69,000 clones; more than 85% were seen once. About this clone itself: What it recognizes is unknown.

Sequenced material: unstimulated CD8+ T cells sorted from spleen or lymph node cells, taken before transplant. This TCR derives from a human donor who was the organ donor for an intestinal transplant. V is TRBV5-6 and J is TRBJ2-7; TRBD1 is a possible D gene (6 bases). The CDR3 reads CASSLARGSYEQYF. The CDR3 DNA sequence: TGTGCCAGCAGCCTCGCCAGGGGCTCCTACGAGCAGTACTTC.